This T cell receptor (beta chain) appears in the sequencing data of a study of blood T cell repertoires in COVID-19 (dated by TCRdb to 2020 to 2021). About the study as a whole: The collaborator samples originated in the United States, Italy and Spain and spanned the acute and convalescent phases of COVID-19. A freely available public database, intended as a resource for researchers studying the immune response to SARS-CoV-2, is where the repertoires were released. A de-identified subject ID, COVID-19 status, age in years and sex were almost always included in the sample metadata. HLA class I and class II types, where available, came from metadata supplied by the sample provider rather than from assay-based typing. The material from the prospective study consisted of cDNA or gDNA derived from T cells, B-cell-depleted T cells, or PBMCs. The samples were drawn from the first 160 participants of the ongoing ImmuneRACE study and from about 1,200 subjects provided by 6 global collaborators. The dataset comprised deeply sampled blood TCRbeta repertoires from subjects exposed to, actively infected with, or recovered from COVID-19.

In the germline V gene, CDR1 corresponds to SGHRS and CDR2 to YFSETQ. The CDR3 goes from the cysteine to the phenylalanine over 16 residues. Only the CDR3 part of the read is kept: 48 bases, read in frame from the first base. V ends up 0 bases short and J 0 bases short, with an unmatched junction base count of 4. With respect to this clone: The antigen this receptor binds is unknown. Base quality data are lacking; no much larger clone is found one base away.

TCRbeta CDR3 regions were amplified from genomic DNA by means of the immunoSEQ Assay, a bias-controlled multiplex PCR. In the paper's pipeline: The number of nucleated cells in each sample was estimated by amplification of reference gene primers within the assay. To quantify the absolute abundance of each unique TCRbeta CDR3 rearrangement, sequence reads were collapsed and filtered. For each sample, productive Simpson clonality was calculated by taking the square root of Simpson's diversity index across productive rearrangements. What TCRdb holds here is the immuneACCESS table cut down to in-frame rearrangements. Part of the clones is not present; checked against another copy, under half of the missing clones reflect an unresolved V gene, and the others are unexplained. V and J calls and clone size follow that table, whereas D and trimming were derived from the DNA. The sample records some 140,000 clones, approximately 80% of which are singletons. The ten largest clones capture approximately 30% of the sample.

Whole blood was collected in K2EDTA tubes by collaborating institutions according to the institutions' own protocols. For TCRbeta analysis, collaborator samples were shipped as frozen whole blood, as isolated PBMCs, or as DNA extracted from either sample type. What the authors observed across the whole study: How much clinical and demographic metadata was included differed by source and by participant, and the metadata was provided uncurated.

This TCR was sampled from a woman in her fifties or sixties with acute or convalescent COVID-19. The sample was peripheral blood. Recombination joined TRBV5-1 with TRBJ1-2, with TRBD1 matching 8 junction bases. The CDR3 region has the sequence CASSLDAGGSNYGYTF. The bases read TGCGCCAGCAGCTTGGATGCAGGGGGCTCTAACTATGGCTACACCTTC.